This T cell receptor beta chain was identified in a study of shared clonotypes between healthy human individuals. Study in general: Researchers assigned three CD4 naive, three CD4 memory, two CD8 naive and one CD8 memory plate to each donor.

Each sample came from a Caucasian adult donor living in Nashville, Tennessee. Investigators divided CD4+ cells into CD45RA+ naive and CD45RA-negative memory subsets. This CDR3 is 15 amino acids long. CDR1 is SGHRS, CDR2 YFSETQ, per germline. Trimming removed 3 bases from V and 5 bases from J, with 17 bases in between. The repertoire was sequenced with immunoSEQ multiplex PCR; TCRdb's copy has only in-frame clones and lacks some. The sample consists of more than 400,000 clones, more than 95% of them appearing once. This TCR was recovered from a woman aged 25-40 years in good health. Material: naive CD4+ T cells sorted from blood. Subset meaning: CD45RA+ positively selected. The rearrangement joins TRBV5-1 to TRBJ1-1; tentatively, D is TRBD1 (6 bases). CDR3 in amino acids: CASSSEPTGSTEAFF. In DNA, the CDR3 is TGCGCCAGCAGCTCGGAGCCAACAGGGAGTACTGAAGCTTTCTTT.